A selection of T cell receptor beta chains follows, all from one sample in a study of CD8+ T cells in alopecia areata. Sequencing used immunoSEQ multiplex PCR; TCRdb keeps in-frame clones, though not all of them. The sample holds over 150,000 clones; about 60% are singletons and the top ten take roughly 12%. The sequenced sample was CD8+ T cells sorted from blood, obtained at week 24, from a patient treated with tofacitinib. These receptors originate from a human donor with alopecia areata. The conserved cysteine and the conserved F or W are not part of the CDR3 here. Fields, in order: V gene, J gene, CDR3 protein.

TRBV9,TRBJ2-5,ASSGDGKETQY
TRBV2,TRBJ2-2,ASGGGASGELF
TRBV9,TRBJ2-2,ASSVGPGELF
TRBV30,TRBJ1-1,AWSPGTGGTEAF
TRBV30,TRBJ1-1,AWYRDDTEAF
TRBV11-2,TRBJ2-7,ASSLVWGSKEEQY
TRBV2,TRBJ2-5,ASPKGTGGSRETQY
TRBV6-6,TRBJ2-3,ASGTSGGTDTQY
TRBV5-6,TRBJ2-7,ASSLGADYEQY
TRBV30,TRBJ1-2,ALLTGAGGYT
TRBV29-1,TRBJ2-1,SVPPVVAGGLANEQF
TRBV29-1,TRBJ1-2,SVHRGPNYGYT
TRBV14,TRBJ2-5,ASSTTGGSETQY
TRBV5-6,TRBJ2-3,ASSTGQSDTQY
TRBV4-1,TRBJ2-3,ASSQGGQAPGDTQY
TRBV5-1,TRBJ1-5,ASSLGDRGSNQPQH
TRBV2,TRBJ2-7,ASSEALGTGVPLGYEQY
TRBV2,TRBJ2-7,ASRVRRQLTYEQY
TRBV5-1,TRBJ2-1,ASSSTGEGAYNEQF
TRBV10-3,TRBJ2-3,AISEVGTDTQY
TRBV29-1,TRBJ2-1,SDRLAGGLYNEQF
TRBV7-9,TRBJ1-2,ASSKTGLAGYT
TRBV5-6,TRBJ1-1,ASSLGLLGAF
TRBV7-2,TRBJ1-2,ASSTFRGNYGYT
TRBV11-3,TRBJ1-1,ASSFLQGSRDTEAF
TRBV25-1,TRBJ1-1,ASSESGKPEAF
TRBV27,TRBJ2-7,ASSRDRLDYEQY
TRBV11-2,TRBJ2-5,ASSFVTSSIQETQY
TRBV13,TRBJ1-1,ASSLGGQTEAF
TRBV5-1,TRBJ2-7,ASGGAVGSHEQY
TRBV7-8,TRBJ2-7,ASREGYEQY
TRBV15,TRBJ2-5,ATSTGQKKETQY
TRBV7-6,TRBJ2-1,ASSLDREQF
TRBV7-9,TRBJ2-3,ASSLEGVRDTQY
TRBV4-2,TRBJ2-4,ASSQALAGVQY
TRBV29-1,TRBJ1-1,SAPWGNTEAF
TRBV5-8,TRBJ1-2,ASSTTGPYYGYT
TRBV2,TRBJ1-2,ASSEWAWGYT
TRBV7-2,TRBJ2-5,ASSSGAGQRETQY
TRBV2,TRBJ1-2,ASRPGQGAHYGYT
TRBV7-6,TRBJ2-1,ASSFQGPYNEQF
TRBV7-9,TRBJ2-5,ASSARAEQETQY
TRBV7-6,TRBJ2-7,ASRGRGSYEQY
TRBV10-3,TRBJ1-5,AISERGGDNQPQH
TRBV23-1,TRBJ1-2,ASSPYLDRGRDGGYT
TRBV27,TRBJ1-2,ASSSSTVSNYGYT
TRBV9,TRBJ1-5,ASSVGSGGNQPQH
TRBV5-1,TRBJ2-1,ASSFRPDEQF
TRBV5-1,TRBJ2-7,ASSFSTSGKAAYEQY
TRBV13,TRBJ1-2,ASSLGVYGYT
TRBV6-4,TRBJ2-1,ASSDSTGGYNEQF
TRBV5-1,TRBJ2-7,ASSSSYEQY
TRBV9,TRBJ2-4,ASSVNEKNIQY
TRBV11-3,TRBJ2-6,ASSPRGSGHGANVLT
TRBV5-6,TRBJ2-1,ASSLVGDEQF